These T cell receptor beta chains were read from a single sample in a study of cytomegalovirus exposure and HLA in healthy donors. Sequencing was performed with immunoSEQ multiplex PCR; in TCRdb, only in-frame clones are kept and a portion is missing. The sample consists of tens of thousands of clones, 81% of them appearing once. What was sequenced was PBMCs. Receptors originate from a girl between 2 and 10 years old in good health and CMV-seropositive. CDR3s include the opening cysteine and the closing phenylalanine or tryptophan. D genes are given only for firm matches. Clone sizes are given selectively: once, few, many, or a class where the clone is expanded.

abundance: .
d_gene: .
j_gene: TRBJ1-3
v_gene: TRBV27
CDR3nt: TGTGCCAGCAGTTTTTCTTCGGGGGCTGGAAACACCATATATTTT
CDR3aa: CASSFSSGAGNTIYF

abundance: .
d_gene: .
j_gene: TRBJ2-5
v_gene: TRBV19
CDR3nt: TGTGCCAGTAGTATTAGGGAAGCGGCAAAAGAGACCCAGTACTTC
CDR3aa: CASSIREAAKETQYF

abundance: once
d_gene: TRBD2
j_gene: TRBJ2-1
v_gene: TRBV6-6
CDR3nt: TGTGCCACCTACCCGGGACTAGCGGGAGACAATGAGCAGTTCTTC
CDR3aa: CATYPGLAGDNEQFF

abundance: .
d_gene: TRBD1
j_gene: TRBJ2-7
v_gene: TRBV5-4
CDR3nt: TGTGCCAGCAATACACAGGGGGGTGACGAGCAGTACTTC
CDR3aa: CASNTQGGDEQYF

abundance: .
d_gene: TRBD1
j_gene: TRBJ1-1
v_gene: TRBV27
CDR3nt: TGTGCCAGCAGTCTCACGGGACAGGGGGTGATTGAAGCTTTCTTT
CDR3aa: CASSLTGQGVIEAFF

abundance: .
d_gene: .
j_gene: TRBJ1-1
v_gene: TRBV7-3
CDR3nt: TGTGCCAGCAGCTTATCCCAGGATACTGAAGCTTTCTTT
CDR3aa: CASSLSQDTEAFF

abundance: .
d_gene: .
j_gene: TRBJ1-2
v_gene: TRBV12-5
CDR3nt: TGTGCTAGTGGTTTCACAGGGATGGACGGCTACACCTTC
CDR3aa: CASGFTGMDGYTF

abundance: .
d_gene: .
j_gene: TRBJ1-1
v_gene: TRBV27
CDR3nt: TGTGCCAGCAGTTTAAGTCAGGGGTTGAACACTGAAGCTTTCTTT
CDR3aa: CASSLSQGLNTEAFF

abundance: .
d_gene: .
j_gene: TRBJ2-1
v_gene: TRBV6-6
CDR3nt: TGTGCCAGCAGTTACGGAGGGACAGCGTCCTACAATGAGCAGTTCTTC
CDR3aa: CASSYGGTASYNEQFF

abundance: .
d_gene: .
j_gene: TRBJ1-1
v_gene: TRBV6-6
CDR3nt: TGTGCCAGCAGTTACGGACGGAGCAGGGATAACACTGAAGCTTTCTTT
CDR3aa: CASSYGRSRDNTEAFF

abundance: .
d_gene: .
j_gene: TRBJ1-5
v_gene: TRBV27
CDR3nt: TGTGCCAGCAGTCCAACGACAGGAACCAGGCCCCAGCATTTT
CDR3aa: CASSPTTGTRPQHF

abundance: .
d_gene: .
j_gene: TRBJ2-7
v_gene: TRBV5-6
CDR3nt: TGTGCCAGCAGCTTGGACTACTACGAGCAGTACTTC
CDR3aa: CASSLDYYEQYF

abundance: .
d_gene: .
j_gene: TRBJ2-2
v_gene: TRBV30
CDR3nt: TGTGCCTGGAGCCCGCCGTGGGGCGGGATGAACACCGGGGAGCTGTTTTTT
CDR3aa: CAWSPPWGGMNTGELFF